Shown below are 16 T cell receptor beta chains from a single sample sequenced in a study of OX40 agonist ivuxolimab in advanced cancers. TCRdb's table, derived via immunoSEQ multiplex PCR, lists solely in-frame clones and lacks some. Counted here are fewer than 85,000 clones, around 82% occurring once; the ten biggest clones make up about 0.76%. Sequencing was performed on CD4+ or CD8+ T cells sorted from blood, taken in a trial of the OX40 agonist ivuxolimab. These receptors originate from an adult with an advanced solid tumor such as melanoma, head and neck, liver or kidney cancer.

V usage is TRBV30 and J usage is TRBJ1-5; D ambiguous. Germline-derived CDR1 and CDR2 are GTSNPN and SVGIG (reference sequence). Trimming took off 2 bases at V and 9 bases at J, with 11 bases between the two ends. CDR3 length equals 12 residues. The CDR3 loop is CAWSSGLGPQHF. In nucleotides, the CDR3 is TGTGCCTGGAGTTCAGGCCTAGGGCCCCAGCATTTT.

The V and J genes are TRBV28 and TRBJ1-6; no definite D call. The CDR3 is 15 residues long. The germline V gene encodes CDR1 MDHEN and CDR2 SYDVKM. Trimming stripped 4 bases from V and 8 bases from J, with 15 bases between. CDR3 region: CASSSLDGSDSPLHF. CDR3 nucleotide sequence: TGTGCCAGCAGTTCCCTGGACGGCTCGGATTCACCCCTCCACTTT.

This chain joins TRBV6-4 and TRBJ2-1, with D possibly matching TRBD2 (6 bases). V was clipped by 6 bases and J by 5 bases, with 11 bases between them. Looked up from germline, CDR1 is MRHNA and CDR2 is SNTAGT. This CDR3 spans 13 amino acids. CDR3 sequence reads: CASRGGADNEQFF. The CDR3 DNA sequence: TGTGCCAGCAGGGGGGGAGCGGACAATGAGCAGTTCTTC.

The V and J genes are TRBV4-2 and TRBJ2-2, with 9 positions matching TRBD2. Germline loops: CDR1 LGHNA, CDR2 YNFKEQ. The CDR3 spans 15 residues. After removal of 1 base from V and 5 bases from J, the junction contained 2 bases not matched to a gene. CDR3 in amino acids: CASSQGGRDTGELFF. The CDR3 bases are TGTGCCAGCAGCCAAGGCGGGAGGGATACCGGGGAGCTGTTTTTT.

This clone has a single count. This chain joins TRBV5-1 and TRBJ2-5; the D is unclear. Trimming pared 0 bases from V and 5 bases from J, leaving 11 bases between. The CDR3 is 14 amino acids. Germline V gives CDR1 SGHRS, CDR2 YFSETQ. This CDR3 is CASSLGGVPETQYF. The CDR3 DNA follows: TGCGCCAGCAGCTTGGGTGGGGTTCCCGAGACCCAGTACTTC.

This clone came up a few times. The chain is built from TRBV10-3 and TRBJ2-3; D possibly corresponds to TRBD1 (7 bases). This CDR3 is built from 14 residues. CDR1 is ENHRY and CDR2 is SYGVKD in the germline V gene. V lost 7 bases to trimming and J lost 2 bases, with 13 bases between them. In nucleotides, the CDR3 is TGTGCCATCAAGGGGGCGGGAAACACAGATACGCAGTATTTT. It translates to CAIKGAGNTDTQYF.

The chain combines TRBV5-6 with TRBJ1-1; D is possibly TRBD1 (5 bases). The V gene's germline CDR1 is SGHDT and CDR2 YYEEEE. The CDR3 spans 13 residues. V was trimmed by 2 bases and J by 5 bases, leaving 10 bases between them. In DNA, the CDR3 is TGTGCCAGCAGCTTATATAGGGGTACTGAAGCTTTCTTT. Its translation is CASSLYRGTEAFF.

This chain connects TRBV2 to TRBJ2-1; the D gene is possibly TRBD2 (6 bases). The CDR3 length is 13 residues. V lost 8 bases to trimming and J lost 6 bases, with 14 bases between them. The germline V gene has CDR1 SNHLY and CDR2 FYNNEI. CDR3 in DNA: TGTGCCAGCGGGGGACTTCCCGGCAATGAGCAGTTCTTC. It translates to CASGGLPGNEQFF.

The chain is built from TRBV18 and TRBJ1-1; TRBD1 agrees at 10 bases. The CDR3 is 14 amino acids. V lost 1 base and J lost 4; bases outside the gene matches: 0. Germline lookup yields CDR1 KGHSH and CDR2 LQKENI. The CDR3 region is CASSPRDRGTEAFF. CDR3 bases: TGTGCCAGCTCACCACGGGACAGGGGCACTGAAGCTTTCTTT.

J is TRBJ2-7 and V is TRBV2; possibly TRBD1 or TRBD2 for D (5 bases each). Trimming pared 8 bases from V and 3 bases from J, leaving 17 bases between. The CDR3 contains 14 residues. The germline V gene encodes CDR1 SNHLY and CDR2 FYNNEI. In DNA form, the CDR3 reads TGTGCCAGCCTATCCGGGGCTGATGGCTACGAGCAGTACTTC. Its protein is CASLSGADGYEQYF.

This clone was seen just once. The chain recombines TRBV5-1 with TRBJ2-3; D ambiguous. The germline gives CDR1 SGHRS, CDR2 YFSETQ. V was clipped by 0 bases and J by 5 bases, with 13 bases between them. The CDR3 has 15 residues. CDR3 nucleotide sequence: TGCGCCAGCAGCTTGGGAGTGGGGTTCAGAGATACGCAGTATTTT. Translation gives CASSLGVGFRDTQYF.

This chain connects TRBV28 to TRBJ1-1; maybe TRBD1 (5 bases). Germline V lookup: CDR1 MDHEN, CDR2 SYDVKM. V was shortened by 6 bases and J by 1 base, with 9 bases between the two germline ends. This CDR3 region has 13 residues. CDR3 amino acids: CASRGHPNTEAFF. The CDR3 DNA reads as TGTGCCAGCAGGGGGCACCCGAACACTGAAGCTTTCTTT.

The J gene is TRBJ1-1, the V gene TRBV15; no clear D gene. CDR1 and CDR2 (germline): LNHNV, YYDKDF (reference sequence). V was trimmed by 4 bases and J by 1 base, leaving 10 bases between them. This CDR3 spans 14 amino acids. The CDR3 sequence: CATSTLLGNTEAFF. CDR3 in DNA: TGTGCCACCAGCACTCTCCTCGGGAACACTGAAGCTTTCTTT.

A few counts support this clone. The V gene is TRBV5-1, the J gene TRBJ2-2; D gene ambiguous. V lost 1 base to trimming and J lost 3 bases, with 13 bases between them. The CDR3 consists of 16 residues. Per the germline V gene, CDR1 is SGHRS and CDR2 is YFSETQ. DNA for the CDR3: TGCGCCAGCAGCTTGATGGCGAGAGTAGACACCGGGGAGCTGTTTTTT. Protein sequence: CASSLMARVDTGELFF.

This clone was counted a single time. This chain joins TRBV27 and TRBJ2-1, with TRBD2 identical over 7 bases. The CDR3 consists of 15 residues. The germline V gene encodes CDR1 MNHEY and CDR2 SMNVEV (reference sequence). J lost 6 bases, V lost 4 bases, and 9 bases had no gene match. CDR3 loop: CASSWSREIINEQFF. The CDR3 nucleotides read TGTGCCAGCAGTTGGTCGCGGGAGATAATCAATGAGCAGTTCTTC.

The CDR3 spells CASSEARAGQETQYF. CDR3 DNA: TGTGCCAGCAGTGAAGCGCGGGCCGGCCAAGAGACCCAGTACTTC. The chain couples TRBV2 to TRBJ2-5; a weak D match, TRBD2 (5 bases). This CDR3 is 15 amino acids long. Trimming removed 0 bases at V and 1 base at J, with 9 bases between. CDR1 SNHLY and CDR2 FYNNEI come from the germline V gene. The variable domain in full, completed from reference TRBV2 and TRBJ2-5, reads EPEVTQTPSHQVTQMGQEVILRCVPISNHLYFYWYRQILGQKVEFLVSFYNNEISEKSEIFDDQFSVERPDGSNFTLKIRSTKLEDSAMYFCASSEARAGQETQYFGPGTRLLVL.